This T cell receptor beta chain stems from a study of PD-1 blockade in classical Hodgkin lymphoma. Study-level points and caveats: Relapsed/refractory patients reportedly had the lowest baseline TCR diversity, below newly diagnosed patients, who were below healthy donors. Exclusion was applied to patients who started nivolumab under 1 year after ASCT. Baseline diversity in complete responders resembled that of newly diagnosed patients. CD4+ but not CD8+ TCR diversity rose significantly by C4D1.

Time point described: cycle 4 day 1 (C4D1), after more than five weeks of nivolumab. Brentuximab vedotin exposure varied among the patients, all of whom had relapsed after autologous stem cell transplantation. Only in-frame clones appear in the TCRdb table, and some are missing; sequencing was by immunoSEQ multiplex PCR. The table lists over 25,000 clones, roughly 76% of them singletons. Notes on this clone: The antigen remains undetermined.

This CDR3 is built from 15 residues. V was clipped by 5 bases and J by 2 bases; unmatched bases: 8. Per germline, CDR1 SEHNR and CDR2 FQNEAQ (reference sequence). This TCR came from a human donor with classical Hodgkin lymphoma. The chain carries TRBV7-9 and TRBJ2-7, with 8 nucleotides matching TRBD2. The sample consisted of peripheral blood mononuclear cells (PBMCs), taken before the fourth cycle of nivolumab. For the CDR3, the DNA is TGTGCCAGCAGCCCCCCTAGCGGGTCCGCCTACGAGCAGTACTTC. It encodes CASSPPSGSAYEQYF.